This T cell receptor (beta chain) was recovered during a study of blood T cell repertoires in COVID-19. At the level of the study: The analysed material was cDNA or gDNA that came from T cells, B-cell-depleted T cells, or PBMCs.

Participants were aged roughly 18 to 90 years from around 24 US areas. Categorization into cohorts depended on clinical history that participants reported. Trimming removed 2 bases from V and 5 bases from J; junction bases left unmatched: 15. This CDR3 contains 18 residues. Germline V gene data show CDR1 as LNHDA and CDR2 as SQIVND (reference sequence). Per the authors' pipeline: Estimates of nucleated cell counts were drawn from the amplification of reference gene primers. Repertoires were generated with immunoSEQ multiplex PCR, while TCRdb's copy carries only in-frame clones and drops some. D and trimming were read from the DNA, whereas the V and J calls and clone size are those reported in that table. This sample carries under 150,000 clones, roughly 90% of them seen once, and the ten largest clones take approximately 1.3%.

The chain recombines TRBV19 with TRBJ2-1; TRBD2 agrees at 7 bases. This receptor was obtained from a woman aged 25 to 39 with acute COVID-19. Source material: PBMCs or T cells enriched from blood (not recorded which). The CDR3 reads CASSIIGVNSGMNNEQFF. CDR3 nucleotides: TGTGCCAGTAGTATAATTGGAGTAAACAGCGGGATGAACAATGAGCAGTTCTTC.